This T cell receptor beta chain was retrieved from a study of T cell responses to AZD1222 COVID-19 vaccine (dated by TCRdb to about 2021). For context, the study as a whole: AZD1222 recipients given second doses at about 4 weeks or at about 12 weeks were pooled, since spike-specific TCR depth and breadth were not found to differ between the two schedules. A total of approximately 240 trial participants underwent TCR sequencing, of whom around 210 had received two doses of AZD1222 and 26 had received two doses of the MenACWY control vaccine. Enrollment into the trials was organized by age into subgroups of 18-55, 56-69 and 70-plus years, and those subgroups contained 148, 28 and 57 TCR-sequenced participants, respectively. Points the paper makes about the study in general: In the small 56-69-year group, the increase in depth fell short of significance, most likely because of low power. Vaccine-associated CD4 TCRs spanned the whole spike protein, with dominant responses in regions 160-218 and 743-854. No day 14 peak-response samples were available, so repertoires were characterized only after the peak T cell response. Conclusions about previously exposed vaccinees are limited because only five to seven AZD1222 recipients were SARS-CoV-2 seropositive at baseline. Nearly half of unique spike-specific TCRs reportedly recognized epitopes outside regions mutated in the B.1.351 and B.1.1.7 variants. Participants were mostly white British, with more females than males. The authors suggested clonal diversity may have been underestimated. A significant rise in spike-specific TCR breadth and depth was observed after two AZD1222 doses relative to day 0 and relative to MenACWY recipients.

As regards this clone: Its antigen is currently not known. Nothing much larger sits one base from this clone, and base qualities are not available.

The CDR3 regions of human TCRbeta chains were analyzed by immunosequencing. For the original study's pipeline: TCRs in the repertoires were compared against a reference library of SARS-CoV-2-specific TCRs that had been generated with the MIRA antigen-specificity platform. Breadth was defined as the fraction of unique TCRs that were SARS-CoV-2-associated. Depth was defined as the fraction of total T cells that were SARS-CoV-2-associated. Using the MIRA data, each spike-specific TCR was assigned both to the spike region to which the TCR was reactive and to a CD4 or CD8 class. Log10-transformed breadth and depth values were compared by one-way ANOVA with Sidak's multiple comparisons tests. What TCRdb holds here is the immuneACCESS table cut down to in-frame rearrangements. Part of the clones is not present; checked against another copy, under half of the missing clones reflect an unresolved V gene, and the others are unexplained. V and J calls and clone size come straight from that table; D and trimming were deduced from the DNA. In this sample the table shows about 160,000 clones, around nine tenths of which occur a single time. Approximately 1.4% of the sample belongs to the ten largest clones.

The label giving this sample's time point can be read as: baseline before first vaccination. Vaccinee samples came from UK trials COV001 and COV002, including a single-blind randomized controlled phase 2/3 trial of AZD1222 (ChAdOx1 nCoV-19) in healthy adults. For TCRbeta chain sequencing, PBMC samples from trial participants were taken at day 0 and at day 28 after the second dose. This clonotype was obtained from an adult in good health. The material sequenced was peripheral blood, taken on day 0 of AZD1222 vaccination.

The CDR3 here reads CASSEKLGNSPLHF. The DNA sequence is given as TGTGCCAGCAGTGAAAAGTTGGGTAATTCACCCCTCCACTTT. The rearrangement combines TRBV6-1 with TRBJ1-6, with the D gene not confidently named. The germline V gene sets CDR1 to MNHNS and CDR2 to SASEGT. V was cut back by 2 bases and J by 6 bases, leaving a gap of 8 bases between them. The CDR3 runs 14 amino acids, cysteine and phenylalanine included. The entry retains the CDR3 DNA only, 42 bases that are in frame from base 1.